The T cell receptor (beta chain) described here comes from a study of a mutant IDH1 vaccine in newly diagnosed glioma. Specified time point: baseline, week 1 (first vaccination visit). Stated treatment: pre-vaccination baseline after standard-of-care therapy. Trimming took off 2 bases at V and 2 bases at J, with 10 bases between the two ends. The CDR3 runs to 14 residues. Germline V gene sequence: CDR1 SGHRS, CDR2 YFSETQ. Sequencing used immunoSEQ multiplex PCR; TCRdb keeps in-frame clones, though not all of them. The sample holds around 82,000 clones; roughly 80% are singletons and the top ten take around 5%.

Sequencing used PBMCs, obtained from a glioma patient treated with radiotherapy, temozolomide or both. The chain recombines TRBV5-1 with TRBJ1-2; no clear D. The receptor was isolated from a man aged 35 to 55 with glioma. Some clones in this sample may be carry-over from other donors' samples. The DNA for the CDR3 is TGCGCCAGCAGCTTAGCAGATATAAACTATGGCTACACCTTC. Encoded protein: CASSLADINYGYTF.